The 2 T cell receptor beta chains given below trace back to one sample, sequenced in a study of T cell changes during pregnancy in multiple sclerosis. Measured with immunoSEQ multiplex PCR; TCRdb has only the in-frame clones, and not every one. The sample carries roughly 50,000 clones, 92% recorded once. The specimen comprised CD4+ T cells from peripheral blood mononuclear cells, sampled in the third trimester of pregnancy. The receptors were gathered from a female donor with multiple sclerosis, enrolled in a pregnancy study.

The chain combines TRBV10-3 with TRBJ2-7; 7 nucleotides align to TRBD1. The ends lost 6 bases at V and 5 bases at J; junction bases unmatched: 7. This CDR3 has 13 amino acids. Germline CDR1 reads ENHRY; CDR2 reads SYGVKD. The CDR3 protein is CAISLGQPDEQYF. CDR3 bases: TGTGCCATCAGCCTGGGACAGCCTGACGAGCAGTACTTC.

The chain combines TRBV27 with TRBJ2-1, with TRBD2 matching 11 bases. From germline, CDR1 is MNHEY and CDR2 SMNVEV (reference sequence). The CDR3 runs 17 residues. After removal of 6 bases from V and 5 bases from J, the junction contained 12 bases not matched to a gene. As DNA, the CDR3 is TGTGCCAGCAGCAGACTTAGCGGGGGGGGCGTGGACAATGAGCAGTTCTTC. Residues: CASSRLSGGGVDNEQFF.